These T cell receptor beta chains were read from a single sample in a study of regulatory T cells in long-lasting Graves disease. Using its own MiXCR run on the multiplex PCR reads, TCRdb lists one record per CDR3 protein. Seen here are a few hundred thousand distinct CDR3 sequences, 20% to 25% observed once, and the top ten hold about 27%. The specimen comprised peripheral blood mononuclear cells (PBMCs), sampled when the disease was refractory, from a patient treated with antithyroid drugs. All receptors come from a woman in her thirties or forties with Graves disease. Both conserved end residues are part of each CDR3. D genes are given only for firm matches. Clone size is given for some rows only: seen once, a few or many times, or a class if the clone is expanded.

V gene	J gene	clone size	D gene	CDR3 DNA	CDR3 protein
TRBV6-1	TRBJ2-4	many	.	TGTGCCAGCAGTCAGACCCCGGAAGGAAACATTCAGTACTTC	CASSQTPEGNIQYF
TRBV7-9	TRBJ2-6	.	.	TGTGCCAGCAGCTTAGGGATGTATGGGGAGTCCCTCTCTGGGGTCAACGTCCTGACTTTC	CASSLGMYGESLSGVNVLTF
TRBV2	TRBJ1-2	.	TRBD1	TGTGCCAGCAGGCTTGGACAGGGGGACTATGGCTACACCTTC	CASRLGQGDYGYTF
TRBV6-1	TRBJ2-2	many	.	TGTGCCAGCACCTTAGGAGAGACAACGAACACCGGGGAGCTGTTTTTT	CASTLGETTNTGELFF
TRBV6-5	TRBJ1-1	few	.	TGTGCCAGCAGTTACTCGACAGCCAGCATGAACACTGAAGCTTTCTTT	CASSYSTASMNTEAFF
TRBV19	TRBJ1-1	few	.	TGTGCCAGTAGTATTCCCGGTGGCAACCGGGGCACTGAAGCTTTCTTT	CASSIPGGNRGTEAFF
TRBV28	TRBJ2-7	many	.	TGTGCCAGCTTGGGACTCCCCCTCTTTGGGCAGTACTTC	CASLGLPLFGQYF
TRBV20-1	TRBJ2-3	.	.	TGCAGTGGTTCGACGGAGACTAGCACAGATACGCAGTATTTT	CSGSTETSTDTQYF
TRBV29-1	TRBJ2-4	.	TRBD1	TGCAGCGTCTTGGACAGGGGCCCAGTAAACATTCAGTACTTC	CSVLDRGPVNIQYF
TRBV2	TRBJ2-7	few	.	TGTGCCAGCAGTGGAGGGGGAGGAGGGCGCGAGCAGTACTTC	CASSGGGGGREQYF
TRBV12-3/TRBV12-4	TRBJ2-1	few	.	TGTGCCAGCAGTCATATTAGGCAAGAGGCCAATGAGCAGTTCTTC	CASSHIRQEANEQFF
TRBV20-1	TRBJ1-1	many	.	TGCAGTGCTACTATACATGTGAACACTGAAGCTTTCTTT	CSATIHVNTEAFF
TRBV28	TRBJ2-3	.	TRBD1	TGTGCCAGCAGTCCCGGGACAGGGTTAGGTACGCAGTATTTT	CASSPGTGLGTQYF
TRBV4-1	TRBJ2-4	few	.	TGCGCCAGCAGCCAAGCAGGTACCCGGGGGTCCCTTCCGGGGAACATTCAGTACTTC	CASSQAGTRGSLPGNIQYF
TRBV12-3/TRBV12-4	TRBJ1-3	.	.	TGTGCCAGCAGTTTACTGCGGGGGAGCTCTGGAAACACCATATATTTT	CASSLLRGSSGNTIYF
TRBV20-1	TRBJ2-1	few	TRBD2	TGCAGTGCTAGGTTACGGGGGGTGGCTCGTAATGAGCAGTTCTTC	CSARLRGVARNEQFF
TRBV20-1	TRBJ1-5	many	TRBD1	TGCAGTGCTAGCGACGGACAGGGCTATCAGCCCCAGCATTTT	CSASDGQGYQPQHF
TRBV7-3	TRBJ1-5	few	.	TGTGCCAGCGTTGAGCCCCAGCATTTT	CASVEPQHF
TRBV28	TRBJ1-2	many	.	TGTGCCAGCAGTTTGTCTTACTATGGCTACACCTTC	CASSLSYYGYTF